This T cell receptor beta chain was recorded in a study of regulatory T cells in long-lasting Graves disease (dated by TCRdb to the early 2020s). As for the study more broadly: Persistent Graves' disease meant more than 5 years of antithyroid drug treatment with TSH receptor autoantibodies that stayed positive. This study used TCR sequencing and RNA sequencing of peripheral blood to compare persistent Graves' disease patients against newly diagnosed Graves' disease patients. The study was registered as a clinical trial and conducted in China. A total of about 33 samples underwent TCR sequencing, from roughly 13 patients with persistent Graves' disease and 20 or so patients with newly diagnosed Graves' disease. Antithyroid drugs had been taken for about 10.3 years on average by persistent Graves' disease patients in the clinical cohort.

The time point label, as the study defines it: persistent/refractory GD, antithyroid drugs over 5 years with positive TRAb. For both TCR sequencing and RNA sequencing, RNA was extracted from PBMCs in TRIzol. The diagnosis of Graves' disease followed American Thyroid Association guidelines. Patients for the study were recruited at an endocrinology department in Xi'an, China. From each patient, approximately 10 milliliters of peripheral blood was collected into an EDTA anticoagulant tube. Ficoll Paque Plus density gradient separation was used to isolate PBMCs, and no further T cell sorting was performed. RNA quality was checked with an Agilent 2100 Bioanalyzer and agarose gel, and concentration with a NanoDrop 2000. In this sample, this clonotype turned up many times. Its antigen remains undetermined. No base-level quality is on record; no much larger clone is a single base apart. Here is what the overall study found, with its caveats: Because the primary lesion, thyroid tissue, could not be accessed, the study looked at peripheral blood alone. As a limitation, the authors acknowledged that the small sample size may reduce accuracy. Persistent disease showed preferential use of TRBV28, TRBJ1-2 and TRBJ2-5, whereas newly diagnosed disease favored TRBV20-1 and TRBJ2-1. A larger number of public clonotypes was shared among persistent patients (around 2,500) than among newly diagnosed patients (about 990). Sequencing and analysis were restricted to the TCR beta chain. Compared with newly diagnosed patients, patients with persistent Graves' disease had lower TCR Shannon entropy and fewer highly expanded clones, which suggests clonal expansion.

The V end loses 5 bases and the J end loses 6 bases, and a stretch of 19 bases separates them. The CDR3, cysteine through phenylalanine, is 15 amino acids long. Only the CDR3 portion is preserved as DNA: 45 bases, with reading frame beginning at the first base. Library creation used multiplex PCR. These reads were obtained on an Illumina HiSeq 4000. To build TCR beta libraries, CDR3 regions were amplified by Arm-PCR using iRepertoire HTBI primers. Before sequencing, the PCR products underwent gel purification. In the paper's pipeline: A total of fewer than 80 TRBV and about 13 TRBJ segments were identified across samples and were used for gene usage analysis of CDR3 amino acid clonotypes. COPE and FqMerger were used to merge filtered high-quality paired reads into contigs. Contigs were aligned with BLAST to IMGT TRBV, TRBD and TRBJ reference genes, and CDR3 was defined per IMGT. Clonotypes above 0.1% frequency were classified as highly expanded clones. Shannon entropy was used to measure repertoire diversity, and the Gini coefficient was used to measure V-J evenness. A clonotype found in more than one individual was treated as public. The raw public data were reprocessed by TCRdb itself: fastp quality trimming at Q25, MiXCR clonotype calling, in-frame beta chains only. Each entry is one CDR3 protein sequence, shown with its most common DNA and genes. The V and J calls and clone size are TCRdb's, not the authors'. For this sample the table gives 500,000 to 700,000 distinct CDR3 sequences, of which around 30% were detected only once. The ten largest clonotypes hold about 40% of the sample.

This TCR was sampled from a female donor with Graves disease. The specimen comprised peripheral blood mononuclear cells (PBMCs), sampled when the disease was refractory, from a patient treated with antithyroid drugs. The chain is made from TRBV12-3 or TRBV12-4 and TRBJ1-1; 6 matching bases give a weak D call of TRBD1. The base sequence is TGTGCCAGCAGTAGAGTCACAGGGAGAGGGGCTGAAGCTTTCTTT. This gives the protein CASSRVTGRGAEAFF.